Reported below is one T cell receptor (beta chain). Method: immunoSEQ multiplex PCR; TCRdb's copy keeps in-frame clones and lacks some. The sample has about 960,000 clones; about three quarters are singletons. CDR3 length equals 15 residues. The V and J ends lost 1 base and 7 bases respectively, with 11 bases between them. Looked up from germline, CDR1 is MGHDK and CDR2 is SYGVNS. The data were obtained in a study of shared clonotypes between healthy human individuals. Sequenced material: memory CD4+ T cells sorted from blood. Indicated subset: CD45RA-negative fraction. This receptor was identified in a man between 18 and 35 years old in good health. The J gene is TRBJ1-6, the V gene TRBV25-1, with D hard to call. The CDR3 DNA reads TGTGCCAGCAGTGAATCGGGCAGTCGAAATTCACCCCTCCACTTT. Translation: CASSESGSRNSPLHF.